This T cell receptor (beta chain) was profiled in a study of CD8+ T cells in alopecia areata. Study details: Scoring of severity for treated patients was based on percentage of affected scalp area.

This CDR3 spans 14 amino acids. The germline V gene encodes CDR1 MNHEY and CDR2 SMNVEV (reference sequence). Trimming took 0 bases from V and 6 from J, leaving 12 bases between them. As regards this clone: Its specificity is not known.

General study results and limits: Treatment with tofacitinib significantly lowered scalp clonality and reduced expanded CD8+ clones among the top 100. Normal scalp showed lower clonality than lesional scalp, especially alopecia totalis/universalis.

Investigators isolated RNA and reverse transcribed it into cDNA to act as the sequencing template. Profiled with immunoSEQ multiplex PCR; TCRdb holds only in-frame clones, not every one. The sample consists of over 35,000 clones, around nine tenths of them appearing once. Treatment noted: oral pan-JAK inhibitor, 5-10 mg twice daily. The TCR originated in a human donor with alopecia areata. The rearrangement uses TRBV27 and TRBJ2-7, with a possible D match to TRBD1 (5 bases). The specimen comprised CD8+ T cells sorted from blood, sampled at week 24, from a patient treated with tofacitinib. The CDR3 sequence: CASSLSTPGLEQYF. CDR3 coding DNA: TGTGCCAGCAGTTTATCGACTCCAGGGCTCGAGCAGTACTTC.